One sample yielded the 13 T cell receptor beta chains listed below, sequenced in a study of cytomegalovirus exposure and HLA in healthy donors. The PCR used 60 Vbeta and 13 Jbeta primers. The assay was immunoSEQ multiplex PCR, and TCRdb's table has in-frame clones only and misses some. Altogether about 170,000 clones are present, 70% to 85% being singletons, with the ten largest covering 2% to 3%. Sequencing used PBMCs. The source is a human donor in good health.

The chain is built from TRBV11-2 and TRBJ1-4; possible D gene TRBD1, 5 bases. Germline V gene data show CDR1 as SGHAT and CDR2 as FQNNGV. V dropped 3 bases and J dropped 0 bases, with 11 bases sitting between them. The CDR3 is 16 amino acids. The DNA of the CDR3 is TGTGCCAGCAGCTTCCCTCGGGGGGCAACTAATGAAAAACTGTTTTTT. Translated: CASSFPRGATNEKLFF.

The rearrangement joins TRBV14 to TRBJ1-6; no clear D gene. V was clipped by 5 bases and J by 3 bases, with 8 bases between them. CDR3 length: 14 amino acids. Germline CDR1 SGHDN, CDR2 FVKESK. CDR3 bases: TGTGCCAGCAGCTGGGGAGACTATAATTCACCCCTCCACTTT. The encoded protein is CASSWGDYNSPLHF.

This clone was seen a single time. The V gene is TRBV6-1, the J gene TRBJ1-2, with 8 bases lining up with TRBD1. This CDR3 has 17 residues. V was pared by 7 bases and J by 8 bases, with 21 bases of the junction left unmatched. Germline lookup yields CDR1 MNHNS and CDR2 SASEGT. CDR3 in amino acids: CASTETPPTGGRRGYTF. CDR3 coding DNA: TGTGCCAGCACTGAGACCCCGCCAACAGGGGGGCGTCGCGGCTACACCTTC.

Of note for this clone: The junction shows a germline mismatch at one end, possibly a read error. Other nucleotide sequences from this sample produce the same CDR3. V gene TRBV7-8 combines with J gene TRBJ2-5; D is possibly TRBD1 (6 bases). Germline V lookup: CDR1 SGHVS, CDR2 FQNEAQ. The CDR3 covers 14 residues. The CDR3 DNA sequence: TGTGCCAGCAGCGTACGCAGGGGCCAAGAAACCCAGTACTTC. Translated, it gives CASSVRRGQETQYF.

CDR3 in DNA: TGTGCCAGTACGGCGGGGGCGGATACGCAGTATTTT. Residues: CASTAGADTQYF. The chain carries TRBV19 and TRBJ2-3; a weak D match, TRBD2 (7 bases). Looked up from germline, CDR1 is LNHDA and CDR2 is SQIVND (reference sequence). CDR3 length equals 12 residues. V was cut by 7 bases and J by 6 bases, with 11 bases left in between. The variable domain in full, completed from reference TRBV19 and TRBJ2-3, reads DGGITQSPKYLFRKEGQNVTLSCEQNLNHDAMYWYRQDPGQGLRLIYYSQIVNDFQKGDIAEGYSVSREKKESFPLTVTSAQKNPTAFYLCASTAGADTQYFGPGTRLTVL.

The chain combines TRBV6-5 with TRBJ1-1; 8 bases align to TRBD1. V dropped 10 bases and J dropped 5; count of bases not matched to a gene: 9. This CDR3 spans 13 amino acids. Looked up from germline, CDR1 is MNHEY and CDR2 is SVGAGI. The CDR3 sequence is CATSTGGETEAFF. As DNA, the CDR3 is TGTGCCACCTCAACAGGGGGTGAGACTGAAGCTTTCTTT.

This clone has just one count. V gene TRBV7-6 combines with J gene TRBJ2-2, with TRBD1 matching over 9 bases. This CDR3 spans 18 amino acids. Germline CDR1 reads SGHVS; CDR2 reads FNYEAQ. V lost 4 bases and J lost 3; bases outside the gene matches: 12. CDR3 residues: CASSWDPGQGGDTGELFF. In DNA, the CDR3 is TGTGCCAGCAGCTGGGATCCGGGACAGGGAGGGGACACCGGGGAGCTGTTTTTT.

The J gene is TRBJ1-1, the V gene TRBV18; D call uncertain. The CDR3 extends over 12 amino acids. The V gene lost 2 bases and the J gene lost 3 bases, with 4 bases spanning the gap. Germline values: CDR1 KGHSH, CDR2 LQKENI. The CDR3 reads CASSPSDTEAFF. The CDR3 region has the DNA TGTGCCAGCTCACCATCGGACACTGAAGCTTTCTTT.

V usage is TRBV15 and J usage is TRBJ1-5; maybe TRBD1 (5 bases). The CDR3 runs 16 residues. Trimming removed 0 bases at V and 7 bases at J, with 16 bases between. Germline-derived CDR1 and CDR2 are LNHNV and YYDKDF (reference sequence). Here the CDR3 reads CATSRDLGQGEQPQHF. In DNA form, the CDR3 reads TGTGCCACCAGCAGAGATTTAGGGCAGGGCGAACAGCCCCAGCATTTT.

In nucleotides, the CDR3 is TGCAGCGTCCAGTTTAGGAGAGCTAATGGCTACACCTTC. The encoded protein is CSVQFRRANGYTF. J is TRBJ1-2 and V is TRBV29-1; D gene ambiguous. This CDR3 has 13 residues. The germline V and J ends were trimmed by 6 bases and 6 bases, with 17 bases remaining between them. The V gene's germline CDR1 is SQVTM and CDR2 ANQGSEA.

The count of this clone is one. The rearrangement joins TRBV6-1 to TRBJ2-7; a possible D gene is TRBD2 (6 bases). In germline, CDR1 is MNHNS, CDR2 SASEGT. The CDR3 runs to 14 residues. Trimming removed 4 bases from V and 4 bases from J, with 14 bases in between. CDR3 nucleotides: TGTGCCAGCAGTGCTGGGAGGTTCGGGTACGAGCAGTACTTC. Protein: CASSAGRFGYEQYF.

The chain links TRBV15 to TRBJ1-4; D uncertain. The CDR3 covers 15 residues. Trimming took off 3 bases at V and 3 bases at J, with 11 bases between the two ends. Germline V CDR1 and CDR2: LNHNV, YYDKDF (reference sequence). The CDR3 nucleotides read TGTGCCACCAGCAGGGCGGGGTCAGCTAATGAAAAACTGTTTTTT. Translation: CATSRAGSANEKLFF.

The V and J genes are TRBV27 and TRBJ2-1; 13 nucleotides align to TRBD2. V dropped 5 bases and J dropped 2; count of bases not matched to a gene: 12. The CDR3 sequence is 19 residues long. Germline-derived CDR1 and CDR2 are MNHEY and SMNVEV (reference sequence). CDR3 DNA: TGTGCCAGCAGTGCGCGGAAGATAGGGACTAGCGGGACCTACAATGAGCAGTTCTTC. Its translation is CASSARKIGTSGTYNEQFF.